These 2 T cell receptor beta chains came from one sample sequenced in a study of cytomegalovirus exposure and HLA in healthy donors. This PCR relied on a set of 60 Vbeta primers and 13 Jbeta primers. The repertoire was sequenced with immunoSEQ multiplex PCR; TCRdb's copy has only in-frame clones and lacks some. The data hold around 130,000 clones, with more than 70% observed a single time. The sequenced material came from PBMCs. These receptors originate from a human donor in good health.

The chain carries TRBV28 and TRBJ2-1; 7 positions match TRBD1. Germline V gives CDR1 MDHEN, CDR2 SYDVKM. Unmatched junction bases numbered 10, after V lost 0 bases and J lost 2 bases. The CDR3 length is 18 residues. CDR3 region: CASSLWHPRGPTYNEQFF. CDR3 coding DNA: TGTGCCAGCAGTTTATGGCACCCAAGGGGGCCTACCTACAATGAGCAGTTCTTC.

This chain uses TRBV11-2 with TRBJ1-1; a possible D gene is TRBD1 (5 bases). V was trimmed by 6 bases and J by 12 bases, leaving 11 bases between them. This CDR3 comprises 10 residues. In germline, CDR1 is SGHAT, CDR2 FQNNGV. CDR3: CASSRQKTFF. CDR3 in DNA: TGTGCCAGCAGTAGACAGAAGACTTTCTTT.